The source of this TCR beta chain is a study of control samples from healthy donors and cancer patients. Using immunoSEQ multiplex PCR, the repertoire was profiled, and TCRdb retains in-frame clones only, with some absent. The sample holds some 190,000 clones. This CDR3 comprises 13 residues. CDR1 is SGHTA and CDR2 is FQGTGA in the germline V gene. The V end lost 5 bases, the J end lost 1 base, and 9 bases lay between the germline ends. J is TRBJ2-7 and V is TRBV7-3; no reliable D call. The source material was blood. The TCR comes from a woman between 25 and 40 years old in good health. The CDR3 reads CASSPPGSYEQYF. The CDR3 nucleotides are TGTGCCAGCAGCCCGCCTGGGTCCTACGAGCAGTACTTC.